The T cell receptor beta chain under discussion was sequenced for a study of T cell repertoires in cytomegalovirus infection. This clonotype occurred a few times. Its antigen remains unknown. TCRdb independently ran MiXCR on the reads; one entry per CDR3 protein. Of 450,000 to 650,000 distinct CDR3 sequences in the sample, approximately 25% were seen once. Whole-study findings and limits: Cumulative frequency of public TCR beta families picked out carriers of CMV plus the relevant HLA.

The sequence derives from a human donor in good health (CMV status not recorded). Some clones in this sample may be carry-over from other donors' samples. Source material: PBMCs.

The CDR3 nucleotides are TGTGCCAGCAGCGGCAGGGGCCCGGGGGACCAAGAGACCCAGTACTTC. This gives the protein CASSGRGPGDQETQYF. The chain links TRBV12-3 or TRBV12-4 to TRBJ2-5; perhaps D is TRBD1 or TRBD2 (6 bases each). Trimming took off 6 bases at V and 0 bases at J, with 17 bases between the two ends. This CDR3 has 16 amino acids.